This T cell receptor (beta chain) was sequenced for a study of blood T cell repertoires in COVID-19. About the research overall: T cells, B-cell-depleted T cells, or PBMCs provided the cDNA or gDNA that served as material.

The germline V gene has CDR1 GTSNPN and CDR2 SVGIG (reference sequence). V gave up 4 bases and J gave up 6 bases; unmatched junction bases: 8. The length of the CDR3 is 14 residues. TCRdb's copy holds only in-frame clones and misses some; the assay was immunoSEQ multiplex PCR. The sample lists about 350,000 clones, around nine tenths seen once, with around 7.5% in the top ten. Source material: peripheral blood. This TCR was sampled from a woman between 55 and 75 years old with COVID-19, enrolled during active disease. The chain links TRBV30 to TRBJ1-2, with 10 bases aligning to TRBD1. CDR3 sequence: CAWNEGQGEDGYTF. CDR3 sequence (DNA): TGTGCCTGGAACGAAGGACAGGGGGAGGATGGCTACACCTTC. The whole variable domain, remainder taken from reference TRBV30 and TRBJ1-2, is SQTIHQWPATLVQPVGSPLSLECTVEGTSNPNLYWYRQAAGRGLQLLFYSVGIGQISSEVPQNLSASRPQDRQFILSSKKLLLSDSGFYLCAWNEGQGEDGYTFGSGTRLTVV.